This T cell receptor beta chain was documented in a study of blood T cell repertoires in COVID-19. At the level of the study: Both acute and convalescent COVID-19 samples were obtained from the United States, Italy and Spain. In each case, the material was cDNA or gDNA derived from T cells, B-cell-depleted T cells, or PBMCs.

CDR1 is MNHEY, CDR2 SVGAGI, per germline. The CDR3 runs to 15 residues. J gave up 5 bases and V 6 bases, and 9 bases lay outside the gene matches. Original processing notes: Amplified reference gene primers provided the basis for estimating nucleated cell counts. Profiling relied on immunoSEQ multiplex PCR, and the TCRdb table lists in-frame clones only, not all of them. The V and J calls and clone size come from that table; D and trimming were worked out from the DNA. The table has roughly 150,000 clones, 80% seen once. V gene TRBV6-5 combines with J gene TRBJ2-7; 11 positions match TRBD2. This TCR was recovered from a man in his sixties with acute or convalescent COVID-19. The sequencing input was peripheral blood. The CDR3 loop reads CASRQIAGGPHEQYF. The CDR3 DNA is TGTGCCAGCAGACAAATAGCGGGAGGGCCCCACGAGCAGTACTTC.